This T cell receptor (beta chain) was documented in a study of blood T cell repertoires in COVID-19. Study-wide background: Collection of acute and convalescent COVID-19 samples took place in the United States, Italy and Spain.

This clone appeared once. The method was immunoSEQ multiplex PCR; TCRdb's version includes in-frame clones alone and lacks a portion of them. The repertoire holds 220,000 or so clones, with approximately 84% as singletons. This TCR was sampled from a man over 45 who had recovered from COVID-19. The source material was peripheral blood.

CDR3 sequence (DNA): TGTGCCAGCACATCAACTAGCGGGACCTACAATGAGCAGTTCTTC. This gives the protein CASTSTSGTYNEQFF. The rearrangement joins TRBV19 to TRBJ2-1, with 10 bases that match TRBD2. CDR3 length: 15 amino acids. Trimming cost V 9 bases and J 2 bases; bases outside gene matches: 7. The germline V gene encodes CDR1 LNHDA and CDR2 SQIVND (reference sequence).